Listed below are T cell receptor beta chains from one sample, sequenced in a study of blood T cell repertoires in COVID-19. Data came from immunoSEQ multiplex PCR; TCRdb stores just in-frame clones and leaves some out. The data hold more than 110,000 clones, with around 83% observed a single time. The sample consisted of peripheral blood. These TCRs come from a woman of 80 years or more with acute or convalescent COVID-19. Each CDR3 is given with its conserved first and last residue. Fields, in order: J gene, clone size, D gene, V gene, CDR3 DNA, CDR3 protein. A D gene is named only where the DNA matches it firmly. Size values are once, few and many counts, or a class for expanded clones, and some rows have none.

j_gene: TRBJ2-1
abundance: .
d_gene: TRBD2
v_gene: TRBV9
CDR3nt: TGTGCCAGCAGCGAGACTCTAGCGGGGCCCTACAATGAGCAGTTCTTC
CDR3aa: CASSETLAGPYNEQFF

j_gene: TRBJ2-1
abundance: .
d_gene: TRBD2
v_gene: TRBV28
CDR3nt: TGTGCCAGCAGTTCTAGCGGGGCGAGCTCCTACAATGAGCAGTTCTTC
CDR3aa: CASSSSGASSYNEQFF

j_gene: TRBJ1-1
abundance: .
d_gene: .
v_gene: TRBV2
CDR3nt: TGTGCCGGCTCGACAGATATTAACACTGAAACTTTCTTT
CDR3aa: CAGSTDINTETFF

j_gene: TRBJ2-1
abundance: .
d_gene: TRBD1
v_gene: TRBV5-6
CDR3nt: TGTGCCAGCAGCTTGGTTGGTGACTGGGGACAGAGTCACAATGAGCAGTTCTTC
CDR3aa: CASSLVGDWGQSHNEQFF

j_gene: TRBJ1-2
abundance: .
d_gene: TRBD1
v_gene: TRBV11-2
CDR3nt: TGTGCCAGCAGCTTAGTTCTACCTAGACAGGGGAACTATGGCTACACCTTC
CDR3aa: CASSLVLPRQGNYGYTF

j_gene: TRBJ2-2
abundance: .
d_gene: TRBD2
v_gene: TRBV5-4
CDR3nt: TGTGCCAGCACCGAGCGGGGGGGCAATACCGGGGAGCTGTTTTTT
CDR3aa: CASTERGGNTGELFF

j_gene: TRBJ1-2
abundance: .
d_gene: .
v_gene: TRBV2
CDR3nt: TGTGCCAGCAGTGTTAGCGGAAACTATGGCTACACCTTC
CDR3aa: CASSVSGNYGYTF

j_gene: TRBJ1-1
abundance: .
d_gene: .
v_gene: TRBV5-1
CDR3nt: TGCGCCAGCAGCGTTTCGGGGGACGGGCCCGGAGACGCTTTCTTT
CDR3aa: CASSVSGDGPGDAFF

j_gene: TRBJ1-2
abundance: .
d_gene: .
v_gene: TRBV11-1
CDR3nt: TGTGCCAGCAGCTCGGACAGCCTACTATATGGCTACACCTTC
CDR3aa: CASSSDSLLYGYTF

j_gene: TRBJ1-2
abundance: .
d_gene: .
v_gene: TRBV15
CDR3nt: TGTGCCACCAGCATGAGAGGGTCTAACTATGGCTACACCTTC
CDR3aa: CATSMRGSNYGYTF

j_gene: TRBJ2-3
abundance: .
d_gene: TRBD2
v_gene: TRBV9
CDR3nt: TGTGCCAGCAGCGTAGGCAGCGGGGGGGCCCCAGATACGCAGTATTTT
CDR3aa: CASSVGSGGAPDTQYF

j_gene: TRBJ1-3
abundance: .
d_gene: .
v_gene: TRBV5-1
CDR3nt: TGCGCCAGCAGCTTGGACGCTCCGGGTCCTGGAAACACCATATATTTT
CDR3aa: CASSLDAPGPGNTIYF

j_gene: TRBJ2-2
abundance: .
d_gene: .
v_gene: TRBV4-1
CDR3nt: TGCGCCAGCAGCCCCAATGTCGGGGAGCTGTTTTTT
CDR3aa: CASSPNVGELFF

j_gene: TRBJ2-1
abundance: .
d_gene: .
v_gene: TRBV24-1
CDR3nt: TGTGCCACCAGTGATCTCGGGGGCTCCTACAATGAGCAGTTCTTC
CDR3aa: CATSDLGGSYNEQFF

j_gene: TRBJ2-7
abundance: .
d_gene: TRBD1
v_gene: TRBV19
CDR3nt: TGTGCCAGTAGCACAATTGACAGGGTACACGAGCAGTACTTC
CDR3aa: CASSTIDRVHEQYF

j_gene: TRBJ1-5
abundance: .
d_gene: .
v_gene: TRBV5-4
CDR3nt: TGTGCCAGCAGCTTGTATGGGGGGTCATCAGCCCAGCATTTT
CDR3aa: CASSLYGGSSAQHF

j_gene: TRBJ2-7
abundance: .
d_gene: .
v_gene: TRBV10-2
CDR3nt: TGCGCCAGCAGTGGGGGACTGTCGATGTACGAGCAGTACTTC
CDR3aa: CASSGGLSMYEQYF

j_gene: TRBJ1-3
abundance: few
d_gene: TRBD1
v_gene: TRBV28
CDR3nt: TGTGCCAGCAGTAACCCCGTCAGGGGGCTTGCAGGAAACACCATATATTTT
CDR3aa: CASSNPVRGLAGNTIYF

j_gene: TRBJ2-7
abundance: once
d_gene: TRBD2
v_gene: TRBV28
CDR3nt: TGTGCCAGCAGAATTGGGATAGCGGGAGCTTACGAGCAGTACTTC
CDR3aa: CASRIGIAGAYEQYF

j_gene: TRBJ1-1
abundance: .
d_gene: TRBD1
v_gene: TRBV11-2
CDR3nt: TGTGCCAGCACCATTCAGGGGGCGGGGAACACTGAAGCTTTCTTT
CDR3aa: CASTIQGAGNTEAFF